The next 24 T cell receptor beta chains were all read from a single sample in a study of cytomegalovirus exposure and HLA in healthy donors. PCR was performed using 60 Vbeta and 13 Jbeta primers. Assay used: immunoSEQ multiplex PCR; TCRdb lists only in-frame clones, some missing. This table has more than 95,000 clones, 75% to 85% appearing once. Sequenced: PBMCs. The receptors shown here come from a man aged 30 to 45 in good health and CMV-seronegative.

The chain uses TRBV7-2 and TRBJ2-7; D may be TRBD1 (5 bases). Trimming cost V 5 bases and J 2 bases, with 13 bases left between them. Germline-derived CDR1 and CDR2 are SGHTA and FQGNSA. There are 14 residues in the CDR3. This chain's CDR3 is CASSPPGFAYEQYF. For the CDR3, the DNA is TGTGCCAGCAGCCCGCCAGGGTTTGCCTACGAGCAGTACTTC.

The CDR3 DNA reads as TGTGCCAGCAGCTTGTGGCTAGTCGAAGAGACCCAGTACTTC. As protein: CASSLWLVEETQYF. The V and J genes are TRBV5-6 and TRBJ2-5; no clear D gene. V lost 1 base to trimming and J lost 3 bases, with 10 bases between them. Germline loops: CDR1 SGHDT, CDR2 YYEEEE. The CDR3 covers 14 residues.

The chain's CDR3 is CASSFDRGYQPQHF. In nucleotides, the CDR3 is TGTGCCAGCAGTTTTGACAGGGGCTATCAGCCCCAGCATTTT. This rearrangement joins TRBV6-1 to TRBJ1-5; 8 bases match TRBD1. Germline V lookup: CDR1 MNHNS, CDR2 SASEGT. V dropped 5 bases and J dropped 5; count of bases not matched to a gene: 5. The CDR3 spans 14 residues.

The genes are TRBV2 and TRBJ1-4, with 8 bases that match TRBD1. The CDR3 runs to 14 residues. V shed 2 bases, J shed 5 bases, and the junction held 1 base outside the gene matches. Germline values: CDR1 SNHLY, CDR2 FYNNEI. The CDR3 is CASSERQGNEKLFF. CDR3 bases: TGTGCCAGCAGTGAAAGACAGGGGAATGAAAAACTGTTTTTT.

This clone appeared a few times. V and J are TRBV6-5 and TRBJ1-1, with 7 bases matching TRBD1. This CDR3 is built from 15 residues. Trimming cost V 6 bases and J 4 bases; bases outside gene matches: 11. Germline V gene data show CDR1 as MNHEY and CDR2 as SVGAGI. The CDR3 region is CASRSVQGIGTEAFF. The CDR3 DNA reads TGTGCCAGCAGATCCGTACAGGGGATTGGCACTGAAGCTTTCTTT.

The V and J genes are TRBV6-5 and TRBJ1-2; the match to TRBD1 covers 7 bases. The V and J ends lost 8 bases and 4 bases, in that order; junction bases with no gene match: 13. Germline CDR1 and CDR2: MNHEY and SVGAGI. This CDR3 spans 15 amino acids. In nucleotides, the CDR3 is TGTGCCAGCCTCCGCGCCCAAGACAGGGCCTATGGCTACACCTTC. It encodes CASLRAQDRAYGYTF.

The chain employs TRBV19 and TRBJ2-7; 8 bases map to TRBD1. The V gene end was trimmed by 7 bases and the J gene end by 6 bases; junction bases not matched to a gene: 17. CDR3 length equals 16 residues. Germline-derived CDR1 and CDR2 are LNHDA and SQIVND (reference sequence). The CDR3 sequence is CASNSGQGTTLSEQYF. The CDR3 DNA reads TGTGCCAGTAACTCAGGACAGGGAACTACACTCTCCGAGCAGTACTTC.

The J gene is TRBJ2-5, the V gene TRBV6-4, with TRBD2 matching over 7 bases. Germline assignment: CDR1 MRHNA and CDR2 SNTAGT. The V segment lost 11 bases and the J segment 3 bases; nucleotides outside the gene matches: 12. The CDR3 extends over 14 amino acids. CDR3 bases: TGTGCCCCCGAGCGCCCGGGGAGGGAAGAGACCCAGTACTTC. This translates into CAPERPGREETQYF.

This CDR3 reads CASRSGTGIYEQYF. The DNA of the CDR3 is TGTGCCAGCAGGTCCGGGACAGGGATCTACGAGCAGTACTTC. The chain is built from TRBV6-1 and TRBJ2-7; 9 bases match TRBD1. Germline CDR1 is MNHNS and CDR2 is SASEGT. V dropped 6 bases and J dropped 3; count of bases not matched to a gene: 6. The CDR3 is 14 residues long.

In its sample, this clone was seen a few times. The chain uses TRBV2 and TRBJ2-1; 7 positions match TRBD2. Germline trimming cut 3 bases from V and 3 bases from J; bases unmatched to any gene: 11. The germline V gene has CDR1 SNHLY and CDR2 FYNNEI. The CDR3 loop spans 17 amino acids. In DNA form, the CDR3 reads TGTGCCAGCAGTGAGGGAGGACTCGGCGGGGGCTACAATGAGCAGTTCTTC. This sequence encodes CASSEGGLGGGYNEQFF.

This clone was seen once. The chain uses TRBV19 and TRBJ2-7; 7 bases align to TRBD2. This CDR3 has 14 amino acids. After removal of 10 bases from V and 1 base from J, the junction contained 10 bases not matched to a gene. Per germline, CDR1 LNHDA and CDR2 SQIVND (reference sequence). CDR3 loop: CATMGGRNSYEQYF. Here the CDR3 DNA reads TGTGCCACCATGGGGGGGAGAAATTCCTACGAGCAGTACTTC.

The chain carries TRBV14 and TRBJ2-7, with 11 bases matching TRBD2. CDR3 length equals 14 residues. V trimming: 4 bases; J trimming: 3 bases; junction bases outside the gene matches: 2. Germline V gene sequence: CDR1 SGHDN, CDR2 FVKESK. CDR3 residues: CASSRLAGGYEQYF. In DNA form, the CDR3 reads TGTGCCAGCAGCCGTCTAGCGGGGGGCTACGAGCAGTACTTC.

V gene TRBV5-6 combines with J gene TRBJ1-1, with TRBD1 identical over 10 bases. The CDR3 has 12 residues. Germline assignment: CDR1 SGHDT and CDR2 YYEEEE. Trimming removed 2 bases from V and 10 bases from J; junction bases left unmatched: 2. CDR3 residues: CASSLWDRGAFF. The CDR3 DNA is TGTGCCAGCAGCTTATGGGACAGGGGAGCTTTCTTT.

CDR3 bases: TGTGCCAGCAGCCGGACAGGGCTAAAAGAGACCCAGTACTTC. This sequence encodes CASSRTGLKETQYF. The V call is TRBV6-1, the J call TRBJ2-5; 8 bases match TRBD1. CDR1 is MNHNS, CDR2 SASEGT, per germline. The CDR3 loop spans 14 amino acids. V dropped 6 bases and J dropped 3; count of bases not matched to a gene: 6.

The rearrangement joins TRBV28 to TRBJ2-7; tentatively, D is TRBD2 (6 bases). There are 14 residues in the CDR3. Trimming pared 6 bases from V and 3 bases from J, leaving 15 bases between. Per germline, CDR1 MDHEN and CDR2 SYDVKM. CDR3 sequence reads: CASRVAGYGYEQYF. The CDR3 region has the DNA TGTGCCAGCAGAGTTGCGGGGTACGGCTACGAGCAGTACTTC.

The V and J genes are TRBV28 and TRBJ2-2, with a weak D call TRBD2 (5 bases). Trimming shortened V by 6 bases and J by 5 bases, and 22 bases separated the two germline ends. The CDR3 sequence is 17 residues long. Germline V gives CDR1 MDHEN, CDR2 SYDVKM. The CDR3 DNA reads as TGTGCCAGCAGGGGTGTGGAGCCGGGAAGGAAGACCGGGGAGCTGTTTTTT. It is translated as CASRGVEPGRKTGELFF.

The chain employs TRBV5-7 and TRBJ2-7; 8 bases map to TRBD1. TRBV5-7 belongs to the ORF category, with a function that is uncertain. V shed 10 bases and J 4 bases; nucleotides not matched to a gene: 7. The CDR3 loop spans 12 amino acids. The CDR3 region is CASPGGFYEQYF. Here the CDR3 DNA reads TGTGCCTCACCAGGGGGCTTTTACGAGCAGTACTTC.

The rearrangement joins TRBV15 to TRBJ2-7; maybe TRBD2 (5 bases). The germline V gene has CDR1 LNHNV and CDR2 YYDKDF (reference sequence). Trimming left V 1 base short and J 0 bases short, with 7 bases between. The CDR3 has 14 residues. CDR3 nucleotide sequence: TGTGCCACCAGCAGAGGAGGGTACTCCTACGAGCAGTACTTC. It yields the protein CATSRGGYSYEQYF.

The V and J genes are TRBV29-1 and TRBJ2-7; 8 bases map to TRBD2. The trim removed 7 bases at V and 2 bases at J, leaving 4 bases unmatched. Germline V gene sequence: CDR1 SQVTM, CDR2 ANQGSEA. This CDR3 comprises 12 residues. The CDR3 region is CSAGLAAYEQYF. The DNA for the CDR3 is TGCAGCGCCGGACTAGCTGCCTACGAGCAGTACTTC.

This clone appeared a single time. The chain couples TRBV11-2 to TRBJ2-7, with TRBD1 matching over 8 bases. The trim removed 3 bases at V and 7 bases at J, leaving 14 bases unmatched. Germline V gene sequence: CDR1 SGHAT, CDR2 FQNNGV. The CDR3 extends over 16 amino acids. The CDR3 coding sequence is TGTGCCAGCAGCTTCATAGGAGTCGGACAGGGTTGGGAGCAGTACTTC. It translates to CASSFIGVGQGWEQYF.

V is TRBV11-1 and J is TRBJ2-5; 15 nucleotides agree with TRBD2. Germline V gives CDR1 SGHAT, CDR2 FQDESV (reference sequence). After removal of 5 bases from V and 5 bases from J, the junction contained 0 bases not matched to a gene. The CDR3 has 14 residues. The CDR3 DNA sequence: TGTGCCAGCAGCGGGACTAGCGGGAGGGAGACCCAGTACTTC. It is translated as CASSGTSGRETQYF.

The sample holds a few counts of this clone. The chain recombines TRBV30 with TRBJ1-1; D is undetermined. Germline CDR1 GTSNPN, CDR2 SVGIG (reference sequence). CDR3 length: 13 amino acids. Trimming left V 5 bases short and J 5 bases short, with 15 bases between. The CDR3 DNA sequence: TGTGCCTGGTCCGGACTTCCCGAGACTGAAGCTTTCTTT. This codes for CAWSGLPETEAFF.

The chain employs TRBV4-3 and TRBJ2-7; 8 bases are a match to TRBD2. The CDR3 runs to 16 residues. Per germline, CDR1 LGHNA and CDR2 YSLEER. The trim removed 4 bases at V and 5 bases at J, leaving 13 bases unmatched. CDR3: CASSPSWRGVAHEQYF. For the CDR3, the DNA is TGCGCCAGCAGCCCCTCCTGGCGGGGGGTCGCCCACGAGCAGTACTTC.

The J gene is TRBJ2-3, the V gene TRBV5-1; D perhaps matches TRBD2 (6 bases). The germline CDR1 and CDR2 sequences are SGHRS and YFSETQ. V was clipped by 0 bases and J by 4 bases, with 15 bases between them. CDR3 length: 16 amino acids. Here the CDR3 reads CASSLGGGAVADTQYF. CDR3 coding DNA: TGCGCCAGCAGCTTGGGAGGCGGGGCGGTCGCAGATACGCAGTATTTT.